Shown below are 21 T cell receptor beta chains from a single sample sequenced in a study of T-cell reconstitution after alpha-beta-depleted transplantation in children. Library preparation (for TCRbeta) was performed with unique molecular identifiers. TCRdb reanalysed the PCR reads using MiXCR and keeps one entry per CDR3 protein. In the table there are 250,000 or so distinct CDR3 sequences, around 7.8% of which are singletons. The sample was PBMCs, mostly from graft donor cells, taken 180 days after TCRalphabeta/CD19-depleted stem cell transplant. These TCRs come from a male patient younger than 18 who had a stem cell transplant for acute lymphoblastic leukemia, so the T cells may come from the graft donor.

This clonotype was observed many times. The CDR3 protein is CASSAAGQGDDTQYF. CDR3 DNA: TGCGCCAGCAGCGCCGCGGGACAGGGGGATGATACGCAGTATTTT. The chain combines TRBV10-1 with TRBJ2-3; 11 nucleotides align to TRBD1. J gave up 6 bases and V 6 bases, and 8 bases lay outside the gene matches. This CDR3 has 15 amino acids. Germline assignment: CDR1 WNHNN and CDR2 SYGVQD (reference sequence).

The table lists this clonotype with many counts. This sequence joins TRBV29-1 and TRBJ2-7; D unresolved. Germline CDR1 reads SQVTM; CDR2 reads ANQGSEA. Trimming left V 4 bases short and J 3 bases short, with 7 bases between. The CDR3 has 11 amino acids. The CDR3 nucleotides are TGCAGCGTTGCGGGCGGCTACGAGCAGTACTTC. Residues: CSVAGGYEQYF.

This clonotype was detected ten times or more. In DNA, the CDR3 is TGTGCCAGCAGCTTACAAAGGACAGATACGCAGTATTTT. This translates into CASSLQRTDTQYF. The chain is built from TRBV7-7 and TRBJ2-3; D ambiguous. Germline values: CDR1 SSHAT, CDR2 FNYEAQ (reference sequence). Trimming took off 2 bases at V and 3 bases at J, with 6 bases between the two ends. The CDR3 has 13 residues.

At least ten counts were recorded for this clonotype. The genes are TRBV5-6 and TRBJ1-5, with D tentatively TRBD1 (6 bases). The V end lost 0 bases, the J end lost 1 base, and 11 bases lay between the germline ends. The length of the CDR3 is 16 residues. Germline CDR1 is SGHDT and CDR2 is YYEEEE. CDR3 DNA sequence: TGTGCCAGCAGCTTGGCCCGGGGGGCAAGCAATCAGCCCCAGCATTTT. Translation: CASSLARGASNQPQHF.

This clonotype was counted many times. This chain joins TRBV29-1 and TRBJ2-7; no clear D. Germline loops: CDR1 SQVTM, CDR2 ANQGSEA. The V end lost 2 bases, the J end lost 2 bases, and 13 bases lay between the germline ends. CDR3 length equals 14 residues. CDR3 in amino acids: CSVEYSWQPYEQYF. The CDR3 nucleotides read TGCAGCGTTGAATACTCTTGGCAGCCCTACGAGCAGTACTTC.

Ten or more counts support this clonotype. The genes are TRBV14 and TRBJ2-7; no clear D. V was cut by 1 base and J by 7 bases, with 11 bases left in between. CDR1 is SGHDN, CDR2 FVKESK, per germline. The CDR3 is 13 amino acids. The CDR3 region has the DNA TGTGCCAGCAGCCAAGGACGGAATTTGGAGCAGTACTTC. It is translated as CASSQGRNLEQYF.

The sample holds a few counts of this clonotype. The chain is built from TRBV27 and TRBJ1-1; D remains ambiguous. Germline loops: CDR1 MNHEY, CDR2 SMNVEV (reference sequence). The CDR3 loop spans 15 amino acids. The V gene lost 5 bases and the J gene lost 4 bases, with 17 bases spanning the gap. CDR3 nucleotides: TGTGCCAGCAGTGACGGGTTTTTAGGATTCACTGAAGCTTTCTTT. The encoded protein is CASSDGFLGFTEAFF.

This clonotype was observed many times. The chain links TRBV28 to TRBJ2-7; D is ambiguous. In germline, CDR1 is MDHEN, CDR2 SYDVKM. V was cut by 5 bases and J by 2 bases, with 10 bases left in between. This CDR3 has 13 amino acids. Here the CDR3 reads CASSPPSTYEQYF. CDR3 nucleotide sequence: TGTGCCAGCAGTCCCCCCTCGACCTACGAGCAGTACTTC.

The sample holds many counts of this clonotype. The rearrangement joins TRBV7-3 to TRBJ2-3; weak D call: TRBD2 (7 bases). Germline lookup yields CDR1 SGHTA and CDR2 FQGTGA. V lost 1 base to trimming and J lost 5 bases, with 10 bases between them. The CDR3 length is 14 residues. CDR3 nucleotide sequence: TGTGCCAGCAGCTTAATGGGAGGGGGAGATACGCAGTATTTT. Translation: CASSLMGGGDTQYF. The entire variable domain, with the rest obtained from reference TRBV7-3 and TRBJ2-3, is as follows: GAGVSQTPSNKVTEKGKYVELRCDPISGHTALYWYRQSLGQGPEFLIYFQGTGAADDSGLPNDRFFAVRPEGSVSTLKIQRTERGDSAVYLCASSLMGGGDTQYFGPGTRLTVL.

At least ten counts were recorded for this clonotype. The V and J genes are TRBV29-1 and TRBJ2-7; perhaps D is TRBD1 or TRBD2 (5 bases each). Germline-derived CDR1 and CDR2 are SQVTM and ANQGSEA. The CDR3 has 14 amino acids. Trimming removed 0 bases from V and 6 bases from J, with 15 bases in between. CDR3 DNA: TGCAGCGTTGAAGATCAAAGCAGGGCGGGCGAGCAGTACTTC. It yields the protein CSVEDQSRAGEQYF.

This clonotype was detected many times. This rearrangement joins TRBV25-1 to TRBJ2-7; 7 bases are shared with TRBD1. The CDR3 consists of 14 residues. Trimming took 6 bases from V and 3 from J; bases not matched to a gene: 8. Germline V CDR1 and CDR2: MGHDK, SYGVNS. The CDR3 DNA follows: TGTGCCAGCAGACAGCCGGGACAGATCTACGAGCAGTACTTC. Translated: CASRQPGQIYEQYF.

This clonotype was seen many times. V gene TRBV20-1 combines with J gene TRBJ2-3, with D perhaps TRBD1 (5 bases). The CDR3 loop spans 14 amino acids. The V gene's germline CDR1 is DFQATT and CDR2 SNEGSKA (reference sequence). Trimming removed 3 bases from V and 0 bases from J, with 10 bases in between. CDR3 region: CSASVRVSTDTQYF. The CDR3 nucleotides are TGCAGTGCTAGCGTCAGGGTGAGCACAGATACGCAGTATTTT.

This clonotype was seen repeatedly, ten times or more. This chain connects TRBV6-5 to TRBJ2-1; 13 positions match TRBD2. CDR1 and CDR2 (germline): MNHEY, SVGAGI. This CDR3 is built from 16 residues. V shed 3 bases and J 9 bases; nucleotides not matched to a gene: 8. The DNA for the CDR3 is TGTGCCAGCAGTTATCGGACTAGCGGGAGCTCTTTTGAGCAGTTCTTC. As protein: CASSYRTSGSSFEQFF.

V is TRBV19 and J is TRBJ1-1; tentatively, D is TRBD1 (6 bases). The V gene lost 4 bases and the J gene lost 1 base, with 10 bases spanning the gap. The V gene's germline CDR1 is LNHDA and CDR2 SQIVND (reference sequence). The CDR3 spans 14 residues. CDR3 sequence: CASSRGHPNTEAFF. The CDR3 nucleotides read TGTGCCAGTAGTAGGGGACACCCGAACACTGAAGCTTTCTTT.

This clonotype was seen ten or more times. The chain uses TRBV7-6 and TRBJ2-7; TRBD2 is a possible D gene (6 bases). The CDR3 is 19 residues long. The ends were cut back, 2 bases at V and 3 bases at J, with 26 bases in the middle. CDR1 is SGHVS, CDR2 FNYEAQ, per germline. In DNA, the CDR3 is TGTGCCAGCAGCTTACGACGCGGGAACACCTTGCAGGACCGCTACGAGCAGTACTTC. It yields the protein CASSLRRGNTLQDRYEQYF.

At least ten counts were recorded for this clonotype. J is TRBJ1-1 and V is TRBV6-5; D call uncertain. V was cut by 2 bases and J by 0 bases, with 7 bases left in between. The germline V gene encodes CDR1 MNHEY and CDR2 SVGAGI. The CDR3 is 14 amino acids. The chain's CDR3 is CASSYGPMNTEAFF. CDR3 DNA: TGTGCCAGCAGTTACGGACCAATGAACACTGAAGCTTTCTTT.

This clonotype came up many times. CDR3 amino acids: CASSERTGGAEEQYF. CDR3 nucleotides: TGTGCCAGCAGTGAAAGGACAGGGGGCGCGGAGGAGCAGTACTTC. V gene TRBV6-1 combines with J gene TRBJ2-7; 11 bases align to TRBD1. This CDR3 has 15 residues. The V segment lost 2 bases and the J segment 7 bases; nucleotides outside the gene matches: 7. Germline V gives CDR1 MNHNS, CDR2 SASEGT.

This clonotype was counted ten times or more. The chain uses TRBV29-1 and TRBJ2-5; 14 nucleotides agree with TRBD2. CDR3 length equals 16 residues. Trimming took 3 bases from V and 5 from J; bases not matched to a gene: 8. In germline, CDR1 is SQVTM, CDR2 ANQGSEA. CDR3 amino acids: CSVESGLAGGWETQYF. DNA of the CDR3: TGCAGCGTTGAGAGTGGACTAGCGGGAGGTTGGGAGACCCAGTACTTC.

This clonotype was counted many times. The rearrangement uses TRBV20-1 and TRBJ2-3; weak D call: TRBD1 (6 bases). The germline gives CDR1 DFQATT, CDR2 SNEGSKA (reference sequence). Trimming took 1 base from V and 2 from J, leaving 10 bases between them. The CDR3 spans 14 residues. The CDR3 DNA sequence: TGCAGTGCTAGAGGACAGGAGCACACAGATACGCAGTATTTT. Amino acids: CSARGQEHTDTQYF.

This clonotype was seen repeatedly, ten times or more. Written as DNA, the CDR3 is TGTGCCAGCAGTCGCCGGACAGTTCGTTACGAGCAGTACTTC. Translation gives CASSRRTVRYEQYF. The J gene is TRBJ2-7, the V gene TRBV28, with D possibly TRBD1 on 6 matching bases. Germline V gives CDR1 MDHEN, CDR2 SYDVKM. V dropped 5 bases and J dropped 4 bases, with 15 bases sitting between them. The CDR3 is 14 residues long. The whole variable domain, filled in from reference TRBV28 and TRBJ2-7, reads DVKVTQSSRYLVKRTGEKVFLECVQDMDHENMFWYRQDPGLGLRLIYFSYDVKMKEKGDIPEGYSVSREKKERFSLILESASTNQTSMYLCASSRRTVRYEQYFGPGTRLTVT.

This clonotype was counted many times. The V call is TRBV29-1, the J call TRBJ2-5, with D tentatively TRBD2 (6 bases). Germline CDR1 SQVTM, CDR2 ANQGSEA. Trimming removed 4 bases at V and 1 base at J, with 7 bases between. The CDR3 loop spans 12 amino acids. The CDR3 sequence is CSVGGTQETQYF. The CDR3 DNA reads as TGCAGCGTTGGCGGGACCCAAGAGACCCAGTACTTC.